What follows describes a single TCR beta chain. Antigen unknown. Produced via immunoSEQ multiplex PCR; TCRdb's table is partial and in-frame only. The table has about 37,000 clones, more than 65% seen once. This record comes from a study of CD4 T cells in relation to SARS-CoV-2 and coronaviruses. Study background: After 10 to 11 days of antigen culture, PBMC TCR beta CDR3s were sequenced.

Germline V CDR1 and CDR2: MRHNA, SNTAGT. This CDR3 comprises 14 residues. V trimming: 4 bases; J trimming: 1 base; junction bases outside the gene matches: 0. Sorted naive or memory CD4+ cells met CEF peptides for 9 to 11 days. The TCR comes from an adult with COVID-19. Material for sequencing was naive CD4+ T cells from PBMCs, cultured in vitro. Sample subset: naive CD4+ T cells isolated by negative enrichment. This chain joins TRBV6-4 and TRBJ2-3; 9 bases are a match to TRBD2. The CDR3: CASSGTSGTDTQYF. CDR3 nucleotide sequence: TGTGCCAGCAGTGGGACTAGCGGCACAGATACGCAGTATTTT.